This TCR beta chain came from a study of OX40 agonist ivuxolimab in advanced cancers. Overall study results and limits: Expanded clones belonging to CD8+ T cells outnumbered, on average, those of CD4+.

The repertoire was sequenced with immunoSEQ multiplex PCR; TCRdb's copy has only in-frame clones and lacks some. This sample carries roughly 38,000 clones, around 85% of them seen once, and the ten largest clones take under 3.5%. CDR1 and CDR2 from the germline V gene are SGHVS and FQNEAQ. Trimming took 2 bases from V and 2 from J; bases not matched to a gene: 9. The length of the CDR3 is 17 residues. Baseline, cycle 4 day 1, and cycle 7 day 1 were the blood sampling points. About this clone: Antigen specificity is unknown.

The sample was CD4+ or CD8+ T cells sorted from blood, taken in a trial of the OX40 agonist ivuxolimab. This chain connects TRBV7-8 to TRBJ1-3; 7 nucleotides align to TRBD1. This sequence was found in an adult with an advanced solid tumor such as melanoma, head and neck, liver or kidney cancer. For the CDR3, the DNA is TGTGCCAGCAGCTTACCACCGAGCAGGGGGACTGGAAACACCATATATTTT. This encodes CASSLPPSRGTGNTIYF.